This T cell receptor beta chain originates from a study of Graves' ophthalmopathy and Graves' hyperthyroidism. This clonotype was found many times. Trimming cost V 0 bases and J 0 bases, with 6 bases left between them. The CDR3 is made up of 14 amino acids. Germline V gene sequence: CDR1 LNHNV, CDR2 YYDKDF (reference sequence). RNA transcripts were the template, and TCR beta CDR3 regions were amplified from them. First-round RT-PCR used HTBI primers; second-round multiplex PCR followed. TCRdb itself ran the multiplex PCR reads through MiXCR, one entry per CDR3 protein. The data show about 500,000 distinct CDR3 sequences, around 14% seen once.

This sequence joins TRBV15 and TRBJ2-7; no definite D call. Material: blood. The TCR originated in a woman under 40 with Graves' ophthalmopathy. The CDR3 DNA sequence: TGTGCCACCAGCAGAGATCGCTACTCCTACGAGCAGTACTTC. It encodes CATSRDRYSYEQYF.